This entry describes one T cell receptor beta chain. Random hexamers primed reverse transcription of 0.5 to 1 ug RNA. TCRdb ran MiXCR on the immunoSEQ multiplex PCR reads and lists one entry per CDR3 protein. The data contain 150,000 to 200,000 distinct CDR3 sequences, roughly 90% of them singletons. The data are from a study of CD8 T cells in Susac syndrome. Germline CDR1 and CDR2: SGHNT and YYREEE (reference sequence). This CDR3 has 12 residues. Trimming removed 4 bases from V and 3 bases from J, with 7 bases in between. The V call is TRBV5-4, the J call TRBJ1-1; D is ambiguous. The TCR comes from a human donor with Susac syndrome. Sequencing was performed on CD4+ T cells from PBMCs. CDR3 nucleotides: TGTGCCAGCAGCACGGCAGACACTGAAGCTTTCTTT. It is translated as CASSTADTEAFF.